This TCR beta chain is drawn from a study of blood T cells in healthy people across ages. V shed 4 bases and J 4 bases; nucleotides not matched to a gene: 7. Germline CDR1 and CDR2: SGHNT and YYREEE (reference sequence). This CDR3 contains 16 residues. The authors ran a second PCR of roughly 7 to 11 cycles using a sample-barcoded 5' primer and a J-beta primer mix. MiXCR, run by TCRdb on the 5' RACE reads, gives a single entry per CDR3 protein. In the table there are 500,000 to 550,000 distinct CDR3 sequences, approximately 25% of which are singletons. The same specimen was also included in a second study, on T cells of mothers and their children. As that report states: In this cohort, donors were three healthy Caucasian mothers plus their six children.

The sequence was collected from a boy under 18 in good health. The rearrangement joins TRBV5-4 to TRBJ2-5; the match to TRBD2 covers 13 bases. Sequenced material: blood. This CDR3 reads CASSPPGLAGRETQYF. Written as DNA, the CDR3 is TGTGCCAGCAGCCCTCCGGGACTAGCGGGGAGAGAGACCCAGTACTTC.